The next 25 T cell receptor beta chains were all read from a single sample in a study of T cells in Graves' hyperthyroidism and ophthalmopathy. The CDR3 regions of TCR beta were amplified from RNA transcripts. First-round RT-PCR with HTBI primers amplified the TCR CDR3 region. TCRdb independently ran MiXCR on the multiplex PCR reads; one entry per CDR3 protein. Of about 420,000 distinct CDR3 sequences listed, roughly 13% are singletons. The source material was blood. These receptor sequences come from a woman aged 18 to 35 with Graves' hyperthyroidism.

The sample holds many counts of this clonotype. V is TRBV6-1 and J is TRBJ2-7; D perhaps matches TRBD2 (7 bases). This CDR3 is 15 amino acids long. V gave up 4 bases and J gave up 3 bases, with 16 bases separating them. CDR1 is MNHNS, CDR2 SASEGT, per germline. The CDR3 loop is CASSGGGGGLYEQYF. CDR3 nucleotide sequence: TGTGCCAGCAGTGGTGGGGGCGGGGGCCTCTACGAGCAGTACTTC.

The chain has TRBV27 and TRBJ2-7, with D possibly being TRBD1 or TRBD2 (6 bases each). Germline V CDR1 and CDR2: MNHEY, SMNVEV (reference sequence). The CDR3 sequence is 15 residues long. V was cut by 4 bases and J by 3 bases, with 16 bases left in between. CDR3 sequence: CASSSHGGHRYEQYF. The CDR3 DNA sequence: TGTGCCAGCAGTTCCCACGGGGGACACCGCTACGAGCAGTACTTC.

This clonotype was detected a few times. CDR3 sequence reads: CASSLRDRVGETQYF. The CDR3 DNA reads as TGTGCCAGCAGTCTCCGGGACAGGGTTGGGGAGACCCAGTACTTC. The gene calls are TRBV27 and TRBJ2-5; TRBD1 aligns across 9 bases. Germline CDR1 and CDR2: MNHEY and SMNVEV (reference sequence). Trimming at V came to 5 bases and at J to 5 bases, leaving 9 bases not matched to a gene. There are 15 residues in the CDR3.

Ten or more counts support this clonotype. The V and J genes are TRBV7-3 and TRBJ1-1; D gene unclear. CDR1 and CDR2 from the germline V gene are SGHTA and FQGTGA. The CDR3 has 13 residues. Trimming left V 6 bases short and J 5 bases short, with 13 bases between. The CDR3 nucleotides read TGTGCCAGCAGTTCTCAGGCGAGGACTGAAGCTTTCTTT. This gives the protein CASSSQARTEAFF.

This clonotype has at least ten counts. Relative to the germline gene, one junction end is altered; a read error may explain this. The CDR3 nucleotides are TGTGCCAGCAGTTTGGGTGGTGGATACGAGCAGTACTTC. Protein: CASSLGGGYEQYF. The genes are TRBV5-1 and TRBJ2-7; D unclear. Germline V gene data show CDR1 as SGHRS and CDR2 as YFSETQ. The CDR3 spans 13 residues.

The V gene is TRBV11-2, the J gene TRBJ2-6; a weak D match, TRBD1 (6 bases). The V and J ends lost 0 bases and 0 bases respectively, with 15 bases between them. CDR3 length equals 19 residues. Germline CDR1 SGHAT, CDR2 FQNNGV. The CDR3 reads CASSLDLGQWSSGANVLTF. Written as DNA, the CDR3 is TGTGCCAGCAGCTTAGATTTAGGACAGTGGAGCTCTGGGGCCAACGTCCTGACTTTC.

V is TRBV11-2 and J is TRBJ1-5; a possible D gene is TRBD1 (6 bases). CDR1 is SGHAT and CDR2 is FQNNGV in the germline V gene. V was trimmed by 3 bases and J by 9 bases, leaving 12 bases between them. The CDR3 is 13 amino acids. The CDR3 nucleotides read TGTGCCAGCAGCTTGGAGTCCAGGGGGCCCCAGCATTTT. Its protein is CASSLESRGPQHF.

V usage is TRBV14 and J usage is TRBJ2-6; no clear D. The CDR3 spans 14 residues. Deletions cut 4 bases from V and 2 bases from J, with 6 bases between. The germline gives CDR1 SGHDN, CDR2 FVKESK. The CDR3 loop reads CASSRIPGANVLTF. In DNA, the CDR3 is TGTGCCAGCAGCCGGATCCCTGGGGCCAACGTCCTGACTTTC.

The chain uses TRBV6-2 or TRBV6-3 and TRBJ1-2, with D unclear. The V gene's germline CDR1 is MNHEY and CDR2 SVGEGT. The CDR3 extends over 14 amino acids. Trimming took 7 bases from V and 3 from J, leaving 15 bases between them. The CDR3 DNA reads TGTGCCAGCACAGTTACAATGTCCTACTATGGCTACACCTTC. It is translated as CASTVTMSYYGYTF.

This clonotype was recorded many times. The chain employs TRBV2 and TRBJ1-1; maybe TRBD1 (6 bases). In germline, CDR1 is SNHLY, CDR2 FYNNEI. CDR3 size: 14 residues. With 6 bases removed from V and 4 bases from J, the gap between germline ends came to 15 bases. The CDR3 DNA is TGTGCCAGCAGGGGGGACACCGAAGCCACTGAAGCTTTCTTT. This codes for CASRGDTEATEAFF.

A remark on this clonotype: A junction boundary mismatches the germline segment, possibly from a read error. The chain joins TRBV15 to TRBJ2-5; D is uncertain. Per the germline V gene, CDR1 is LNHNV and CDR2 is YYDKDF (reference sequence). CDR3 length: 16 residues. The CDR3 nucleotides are TGTGCCGCCAGCAGAGTAATAACCCCGAACCAAGAGACCCAGTACTTC. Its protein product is CAASRVITPNQETQYF.

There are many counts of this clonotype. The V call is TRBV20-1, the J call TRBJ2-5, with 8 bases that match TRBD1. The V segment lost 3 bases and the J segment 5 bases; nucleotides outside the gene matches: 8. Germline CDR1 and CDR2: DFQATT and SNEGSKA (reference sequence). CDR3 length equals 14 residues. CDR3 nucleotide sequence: TGCAGTGCTAGGTGGGGGACAGGTCTTGAGACCCAGTACTTC. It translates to CSARWGTGLETQYF.

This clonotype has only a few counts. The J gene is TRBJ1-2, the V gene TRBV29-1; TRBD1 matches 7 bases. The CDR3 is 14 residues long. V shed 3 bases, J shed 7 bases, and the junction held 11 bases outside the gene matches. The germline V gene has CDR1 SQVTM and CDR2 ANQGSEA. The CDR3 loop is CSVDTRDRLCGYTF. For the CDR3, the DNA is TGCAGCGTTGATACCCGGGACAGACTTTGTGGCTACACCTTC.

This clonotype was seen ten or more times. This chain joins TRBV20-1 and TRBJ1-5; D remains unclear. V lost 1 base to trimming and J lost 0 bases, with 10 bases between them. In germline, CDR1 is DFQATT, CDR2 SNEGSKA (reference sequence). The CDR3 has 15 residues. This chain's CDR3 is CSARVPGGSNQPQHF. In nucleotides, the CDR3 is TGCAGTGCTAGAGTGCCCGGTGGTAGCAATCAGCCCCAGCATTTT.

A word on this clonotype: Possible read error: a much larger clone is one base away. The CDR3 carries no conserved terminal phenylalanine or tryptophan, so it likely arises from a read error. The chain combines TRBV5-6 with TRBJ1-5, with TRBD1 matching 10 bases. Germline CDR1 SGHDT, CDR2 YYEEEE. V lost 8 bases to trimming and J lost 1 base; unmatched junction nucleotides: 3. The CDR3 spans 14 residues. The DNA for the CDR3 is TGTGCCAGTAGGGACAGGGGAAGCAATCAGCCCCAGCATCTT. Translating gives CASRDRGSNQPQHL.

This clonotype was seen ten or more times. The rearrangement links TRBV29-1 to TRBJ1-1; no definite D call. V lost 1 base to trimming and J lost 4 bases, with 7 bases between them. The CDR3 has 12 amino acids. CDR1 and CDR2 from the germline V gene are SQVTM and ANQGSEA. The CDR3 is CSVEVIRTEAFF. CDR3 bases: TGCAGCGTTGAAGTGATTCGCACTGAAGCTTTCTTT.

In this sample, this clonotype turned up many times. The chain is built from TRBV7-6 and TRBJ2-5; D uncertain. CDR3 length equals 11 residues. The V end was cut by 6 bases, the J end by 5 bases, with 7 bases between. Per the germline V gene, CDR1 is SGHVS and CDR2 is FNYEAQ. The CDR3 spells CASRIRETQYF. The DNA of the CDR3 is TGTGCCAGCAGGATCAGGGAGACCCAGTACTTC.

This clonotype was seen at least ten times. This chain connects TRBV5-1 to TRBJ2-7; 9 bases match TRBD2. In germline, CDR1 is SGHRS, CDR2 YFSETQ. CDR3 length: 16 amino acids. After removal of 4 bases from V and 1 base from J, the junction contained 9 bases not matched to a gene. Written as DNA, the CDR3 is TGCGCCAGCAGCCCTAGCGGGGACAGCAGTTCCTACGAGCAGTACTTC. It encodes CASSPSGDSSSYEQYF.

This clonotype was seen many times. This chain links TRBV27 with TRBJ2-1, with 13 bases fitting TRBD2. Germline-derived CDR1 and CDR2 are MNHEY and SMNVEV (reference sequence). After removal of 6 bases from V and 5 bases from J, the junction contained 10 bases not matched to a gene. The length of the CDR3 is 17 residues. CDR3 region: CASSHWTSGSFNNEQFF. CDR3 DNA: TGTGCCAGCAGCCACTGGACTAGCGGGAGCTTCAACAATGAGCAGTTCTTC.

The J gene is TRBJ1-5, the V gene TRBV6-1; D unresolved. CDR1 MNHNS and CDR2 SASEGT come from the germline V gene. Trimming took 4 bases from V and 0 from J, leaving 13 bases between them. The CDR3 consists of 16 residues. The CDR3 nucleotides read TGTGCCAGCAGTGGTGGGCCCGGCTATAGCAATCAGCCCCAGCATTTT. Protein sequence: CASSGGPGYSNQPQHF.

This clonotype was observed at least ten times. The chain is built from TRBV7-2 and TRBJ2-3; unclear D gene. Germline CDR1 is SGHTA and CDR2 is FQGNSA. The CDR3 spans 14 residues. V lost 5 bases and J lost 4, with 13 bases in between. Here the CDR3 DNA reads TGTGCCAGCAGCCCGAAGTTCCGGGCAGATACGCAGTATTTT. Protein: CASSPKFRADTQYF.

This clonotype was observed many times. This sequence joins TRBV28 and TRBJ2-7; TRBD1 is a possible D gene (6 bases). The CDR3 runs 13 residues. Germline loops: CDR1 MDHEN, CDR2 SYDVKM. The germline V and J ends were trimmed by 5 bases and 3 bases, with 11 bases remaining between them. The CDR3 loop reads CASSLPDSYEQYF. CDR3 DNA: TGTGCCAGCAGTCTCCCGGACAGCTACGAGCAGTACTTC.

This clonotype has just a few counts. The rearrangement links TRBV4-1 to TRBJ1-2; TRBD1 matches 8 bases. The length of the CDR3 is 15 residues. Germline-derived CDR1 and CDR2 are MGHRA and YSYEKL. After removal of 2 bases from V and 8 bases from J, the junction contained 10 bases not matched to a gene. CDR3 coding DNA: TGCGCCAGCAGCCAAACCGGGACAGGCTTCGGCGGCTACACCTTC. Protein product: CASSQTGTGFGGYTF.

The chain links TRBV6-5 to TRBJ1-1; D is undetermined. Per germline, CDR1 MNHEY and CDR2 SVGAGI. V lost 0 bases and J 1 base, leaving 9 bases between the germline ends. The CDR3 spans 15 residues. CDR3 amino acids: CASSYSRIGNTEAFF. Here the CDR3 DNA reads TGTGCCAGCAGTTACTCAAGGATCGGGAACACTGAAGCTTTCTTT.

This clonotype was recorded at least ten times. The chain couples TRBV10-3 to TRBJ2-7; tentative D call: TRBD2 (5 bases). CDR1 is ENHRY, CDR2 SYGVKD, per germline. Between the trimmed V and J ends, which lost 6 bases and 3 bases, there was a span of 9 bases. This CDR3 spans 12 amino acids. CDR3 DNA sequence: TGTGCCATCAGGGGAGATCGCTACGAGCAGTACTTC. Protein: CAIRGDRYEQYF.